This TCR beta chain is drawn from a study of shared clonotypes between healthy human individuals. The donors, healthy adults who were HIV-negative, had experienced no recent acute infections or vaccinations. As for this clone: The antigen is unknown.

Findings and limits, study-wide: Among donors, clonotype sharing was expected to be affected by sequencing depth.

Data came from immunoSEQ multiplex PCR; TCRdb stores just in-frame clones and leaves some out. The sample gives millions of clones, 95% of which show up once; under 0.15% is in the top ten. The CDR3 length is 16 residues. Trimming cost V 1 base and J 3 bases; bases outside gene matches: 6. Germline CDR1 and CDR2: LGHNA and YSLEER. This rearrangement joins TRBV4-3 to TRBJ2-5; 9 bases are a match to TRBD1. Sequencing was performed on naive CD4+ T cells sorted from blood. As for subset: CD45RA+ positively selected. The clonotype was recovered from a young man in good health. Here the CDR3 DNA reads TGCGCCAGCAGCCAAGTATCGACAGGGGGAAAAGAGACCCAGTACTTC. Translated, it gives CASSQVSTGGKETQYF.